This entry is about one TCR beta chain. Antigen: not known. These data belong to a study of shared clonotypes between healthy human individuals. The study ran the assay at deep level. In the original workflow: Quality scores were absent from the junction-only immunoSEQ sequences, so filtering differed. The table came from immunoSEQ multiplex PCR; TCRdb's copy has only in-frame clones and leaves some out. V, J and clone size are those of that table, while D and trimming were read from the DNA. The data show around 1 million clones, less than 85% seen once. Study findings and constraints: The naive CD4 repertoires of a handful of donors were compared, and about 5% of clonotypes were shared. Donor clonotype sharing was expected to depend on sequencing depth.

The V gene's germline CDR1 is MDHEN and CDR2 SYDVKM. The CDR3 loop spans 15 amino acids. Trimming shortened V by 7 bases and J by 1 base, and 16 bases separated the two germline ends. The sequenced sample consisted of memory CD4+ T cells sorted from blood. Indicated subset: CD45RA-negative fraction. The clonotype was recovered from a man younger than 30 in good health. The rearrangement links TRBV28 to TRBJ1-2; D gene unclear. The CDR3 sequence is CASITGPSGNYGYTF. The CDR3 DNA reads TGTGCCAGCATCACCGGACCGTCTGGTAACTATGGCTACACCTTC.